Below are 3 T cell receptor beta chains sequenced from a single sample in a study of cytomegalovirus exposure and HLA in healthy donors. PCR employed 60 Vbeta and 13 Jbeta primers. Using immunoSEQ multiplex PCR, the repertoire was profiled, and TCRdb retains in-frame clones only, with some absent. Of 150,000 to 200,000 clones in the sample, roughly 80% were seen once. The specimen was PBMCs. Source of these receptors: a middle-aged man in good health and CMV-seronegative.

The gene calls are TRBV5-1 and TRBJ2-7; D might be TRBD2 (6 bases). V was cut by 3 bases and J by 1 base, with 14 bases left in between. The germline CDR1 and CDR2 sequences are SGHRS and YFSETQ. The CDR3 runs to 15 residues. The CDR3 loop reads CASSSRGQVSYEQYF. The CDR3 DNA sequence: TGCGCCAGCAGCTCGCGGGGTCAGGTGTCCTACGAGCAGTACTTC. Complete variable domain (other parts from reference TRBV5-1 and TRBJ2-7): KAGVTQTPRYLIKTRGQQVTLSCSPISGHRSVSWYQQTPGQGLQFLFEYFSETQRNKGNFPGRFSGRQFSNSRSEMNVSTLELGDSALYLCASSSRGQVSYEQYFGPGTRLTVT.

The V and J genes are TRBV7-2 and TRBJ1-4; D perhaps matches TRBD1 (5 bases). The CDR3 extends over 12 amino acids. The germline V gene encodes CDR1 SGHTA and CDR2 FQGNSA. V dropped 6 bases and J dropped 16 bases, with 18 bases sitting between them. Here the CDR3 DNA reads TGTGCCAGCAGTTTACCGGGGGGGGAAAGGTTTTTT. Translating it yields CASSLPGGERFF.

The rearrangement uses TRBV11-2 and TRBJ2-3; TRBD1 aligns across 7 bases. The CDR3 runs 14 residues. Trimming removed 5 bases from V and 0 bases from J; junction bases left unmatched: 2. Germline V CDR1 and CDR2: SGHAT, FQNNGV. Here the CDR3 DNA reads TGTGCCAGCAGCGACAGGGCAAGCACAGATACGCAGTATTTT. Protein: CASSDRASTDTQYF.